The 21 T cell receptor beta chains below come from one sample, sequenced in a study of T cell responses to AZD1222 COVID-19 vaccine. Measured with immunoSEQ multiplex PCR; TCRdb has only the in-frame clones, and not every one. The data contain roughly 170,000 clones, 90% to 95% of them singletons. The source was peripheral blood, collected 28 days after the second AZD1222 dose. These receptors came from an adult who received the AZD1222 COVID-19 vaccine.

V usage is TRBV6-2 or TRBV6-3 and J usage is TRBJ2-3; D is possibly TRBD1 (6 bases). The V end lost 4 bases, the J end lost 5 bases, and 7 bases lay between the germline ends. The V gene's germline CDR1 is MNHEY and CDR2 SVGEGT. The CDR3 runs 12 residues. For the CDR3, the DNA is TGTGCCAGCAGTTTAGGGGGAGATACGCAGTATTTT. Translation gives CASSLGGDTQYF.

The chain links TRBV6-5 to TRBJ1-6; D not resolved. The CDR3 runs 14 residues. V was cut by 0 bases and J by 9 bases, with 9 bases left in between. CDR1 and CDR2 (germline): MNHEY, SVGAGI. This CDR3 reads CASSYSDTLSPLHF. In nucleotides, the CDR3 is TGTGCCAGCAGTTACTCCGACACGCTTTCACCCCTCCACTTT.

The CDR3 DNA reads as TGTGCCATCAGTGAGCTAGACAGTCATGGCTACACCTTC. Translated, it gives CAISELDSHGYTF. This chain links TRBV10-3 with TRBJ1-2, with D possibly matching TRBD1 (5 bases). The germline gives CDR1 ENHRY, CDR2 SYGVKD. The CDR3 is made up of 13 amino acids. The V gene lost 2 bases and the J gene lost 6 bases, with 10 bases spanning the gap.

The chain is built from TRBV19 and TRBJ1-1, with D unclear. Looked up from germline, CDR1 is LNHDA and CDR2 is SQIVND (reference sequence). CDR3 size: 15 residues. Trimming removed 0 bases from V and 0 bases from J, with 8 bases in between. CDR3 bases: TGTGCCAGTAGTATAGATCTGGGGTTGAACACTGAAGCTTTCTTT. Its protein product is CASSIDLGLNTEAFF.

V is TRBV7-3 and J is TRBJ2-3; D gene unclear. The CDR3 loop spans 13 amino acids. With 1 base removed from V and 6 bases from J, the gap between germline ends came to 8 bases. CDR1 and CDR2 from the germline V gene are SGHTA and FQGTGA. The CDR3 DNA reads as TGTGCCAGCAGCTTAAGAAAAGGTGATACGCAGTATTTT. It specifies CASSLRKGDTQYF. Drawing the rest from reference TRBV7-3 and TRBJ2-3, the complete variable domain is GAGVSQTPSNKVTEKGKYVELRCDPISGHTALYWYRQSLGQGPEFLIYFQGTGAADDSGLPNDRFFAVRPEGSVSTLKIQRTERGDSAVYLCASSLRKGDTQYFGPGTRLTVL.

The chain has TRBV3-1 (or the pseudogene TRBV3-2) and TRBJ2-7; the match to TRBD2 covers 16 bases. J lost 2 bases, V lost 5 bases, and 3 bases had no gene match. The CDR3 sequence is 16 residues long. The germline CDR1 and CDR2 sequences are LGHDT and YNNKEL (reference sequence). The CDR3 loop is CASSSGTSGGAYEQYF. The CDR3 coding sequence is TGTGCCAGCAGCTCCGGGACTAGCGGGGGGGCCTACGAGCAGTACTTC.

The DNA for the CDR3 is TGTGCCAGCAGCTTAACGAGCACAGGGATACCCTACGAGCAGTACTTC. It yields the protein CASSLTSTGIPYEQYF. The genes are TRBV7-9 and TRBJ2-7; D perhaps matches TRBD1 (6 bases). Per germline, CDR1 SEHNR and CDR2 FQNEAQ (reference sequence). The CDR3 extends over 16 amino acids. V lost 2 bases and J lost 2, with 16 bases in between.

This clone was recorded only once. This sequence joins TRBV20-1 and TRBJ1-2; no firm D call. The CDR3 extends over 10 amino acids. Germline assignment: CDR1 DFQATT and CDR2 SNEGSKA (reference sequence). The CDR3 nucleotides are TGCAGCTGTCCCGGTGCCGGCTACACCTTC. Translating it yields CSCPGAGYTF.

This clone is a singleton in its sample. The chain recombines TRBV19 with TRBJ1-1, with 7 bases identical to TRBD1. The germline gives CDR1 LNHDA, CDR2 SQIVND (reference sequence). Losses at the gene ends were 7 bases for V and 5 bases for J; bases not matched to a gene: 16. The CDR3 is made up of 16 amino acids. This chain's CDR3 is CASTRSQGGYRTEAFF. In nucleotides, the CDR3 is TGTGCCAGTACCAGATCCCAGGGGGGTTATCGGACTGAAGCTTTCTTT.

As concerns this clone: The sample contains more than one DNA sequence encoding this CDR3. Here the CDR3 DNA reads TGTGCCAGTAGTACAGGGAATAGCAATCAGCCCCAGCATTTT. This encodes CASSTGNSNQPQHF. The rearrangement uses TRBV19 and TRBJ1-5; possibly TRBD1 for D (5 bases). Germline CDR1 LNHDA, CDR2 SQIVND (reference sequence). CDR3 length equals 14 residues. Trimming took 4 bases from V and 0 from J, leaving 7 bases between them.

V is TRBV28 and J is TRBJ1-2; 9 bases are a match to TRBD1. CDR1 is MDHEN and CDR2 is SYDVKM in the germline V gene. V dropped 6 bases and J dropped 5; count of bases not matched to a gene: 10. The CDR3 runs to 15 residues. CDR3 region: CASRFRDRVFYGYTF. The CDR3 DNA sequence: TGTGCCAGCAGATTCCGGGACAGGGTATTTTATGGCTACACCTTC.

The CDR3 protein is CASSPMDRGREQYF. In DNA form, the CDR3 reads TGTGCCAGCAGCCCCATGGACAGGGGACGCGAGCAGTACTTC. This chain uses TRBV13 with TRBJ2-7; TRBD1 aligns across 9 bases. The CDR3 is 14 residues long. From germline, CDR1 is PRHDT and CDR2 FYEKMQ (reference sequence). The V segment lost 5 bases and the J segment 6 bases; nucleotides outside the gene matches: 8.

This clone showed up just once. The gene calls are TRBV6-1 and TRBJ2-7; 12 bases are a match to TRBD2. Germline CDR1 MNHNS, CDR2 SASEGT. Trimming cost V 3 bases and J 0 bases; bases outside gene matches: 6. This CDR3 comprises 17 residues. The CDR3 nucleotides are TGTGCCAGCAGTGATCCCGGACTAGCGGGAAGCTCCTACGAGCAGTACTTC. This gives the protein CASSDPGLAGSSYEQYF.

The V and J genes are TRBV28 and TRBJ2-5; the match to TRBD1 covers 7 bases. This CDR3 has 14 residues. The germline V gene encodes CDR1 MDHEN and CDR2 SYDVKM. V shed 7 bases, J shed 8 bases, and the junction held 13 bases outside the gene matches. CDR3 in DNA: TGTGCCAGCAAAGCCCGGACAGGCCCTTTCACCCAGTACTTC. Residues: CASKARTGPFTQYF.

The gene calls are TRBV19 and TRBJ1-1; D might be TRBD1 (6 bases). The CDR3 is made up of 14 amino acids. V lost 3 bases to trimming and J lost 7 bases, with 15 bases between them. Looked up from germline, CDR1 is LNHDA and CDR2 is SQIVND (reference sequence). The CDR3 DNA sequence: TGTGCCAGTAGTATCACCTCGGACAGTGTTGAAGCTTTCTTT. It yields the protein CASSITSDSVEAFF.

V and J are TRBV7-6 and TRBJ1-2; D gene ambiguous. Germline V gives CDR1 SGHVS, CDR2 FNYEAQ. The CDR3 is 16 residues long. V was shortened by 3 bases and J by 6 bases, with 20 bases between the two germline ends. The CDR3 loop is CASSFPSFTGRNGYTF. CDR3 DNA sequence: TGTGCCAGCAGCTTTCCTTCATTCACCGGGCGGAATGGCTACACCTTC.

The chain recombines TRBV2 with TRBJ1-1; 7 bases line up with TRBD1. The CDR3 has 15 residues. After removal of 10 bases from V and 5 bases from J, the junction contained 16 bases not matched to a gene. Germline CDR1 SNHLY, CDR2 FYNNEI. This chain's CDR3 is CATSSLVQGGTEAFF. In DNA form, the CDR3 reads TGTGCCACCTCTTCTCTCGTGCAGGGGGGGACTGAAGCTTTCTTT.

This clone was recorded only once. The chain is built from TRBV9 and TRBJ1-5, with D uncertain. The CDR3 contains 12 residues. Germline V gives CDR1 SGDLS, CDR2 YYNGEE. V was clipped by 3 bases and J by 5 bases, with 6 bases between them. As DNA, the CDR3 is TGTGCCAGCAGCGGATCCGATCAGCCCCAGCATTTT. It specifies CASSGSDQPQHF.

This clone was counted a single time. V gene TRBV20-1 combines with J gene TRBJ2-3, with 11 bases that match TRBD2. Per the germline V gene, CDR1 is DFQATT and CDR2 is SNEGSKA (reference sequence). V shed 6 bases, J shed 12 bases, and the junction held 5 bases outside the gene matches. The length of the CDR3 is 11 residues. CDR3 protein: CSAGTSGFQYF. CDR3 sequence (DNA): TGCAGTGCGGGGACTAGCGGCTTCCAGTATTTT.

This chain joins TRBV6-1 and TRBJ1-1; no clear D gene. V lost 1 base to trimming and J lost 3 bases, with 3 bases between them. The CDR3 runs 12 residues. The germline V gene has CDR1 MNHNS and CDR2 SASEGT. CDR3: CASSEGYTEAFF. The CDR3 DNA reads TGTGCCAGCAGTGAAGGTTACACTGAAGCTTTCTTT.

This rearrangement joins TRBV7-2 to TRBJ1-2; a possible D gene is TRBD1 (5 bases). Germline V CDR1 and CDR2: SGHTA, FQGNSA. CDR3 size: 15 residues. V was trimmed by 1 base and J by 7 bases, leaving 16 bases between them. Here the CDR3 DNA reads TGTGCCAGCAGCTTAGTGGCCGGAAGGGGTTCTGGCTACACCTTC. Translating gives CASSLVAGRGSGYTF.